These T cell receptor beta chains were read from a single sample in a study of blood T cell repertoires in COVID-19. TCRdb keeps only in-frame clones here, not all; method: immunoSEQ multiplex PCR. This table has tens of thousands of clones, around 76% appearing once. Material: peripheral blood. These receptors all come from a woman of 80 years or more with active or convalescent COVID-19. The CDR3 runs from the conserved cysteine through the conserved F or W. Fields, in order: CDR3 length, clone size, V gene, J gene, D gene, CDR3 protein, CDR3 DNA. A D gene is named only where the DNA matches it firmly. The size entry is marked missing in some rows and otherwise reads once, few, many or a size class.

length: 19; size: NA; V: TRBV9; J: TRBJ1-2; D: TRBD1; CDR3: CASSVRDRWAYSLGYGYTF; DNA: TGTGCCAGCAGCGTACGGGACAGGTGGGCCTATTCCTTGGGGTATGGCTACACCTTC
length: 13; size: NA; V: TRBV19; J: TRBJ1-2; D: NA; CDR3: CASSIGRFSGYTF; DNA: TGTGCCAGTAGTATCGGCAGGTTTTCTGGCTACACCTTC
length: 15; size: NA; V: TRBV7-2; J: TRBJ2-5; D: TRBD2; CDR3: CASSSSGTSRETQYF; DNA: TGTGCCAGCAGCTCGTCCGGGACTAGCCGAGAGACCCAGTACTTC
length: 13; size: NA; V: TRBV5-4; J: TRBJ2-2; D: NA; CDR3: CASSLPTPGELFF; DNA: TGTGCCAGCAGCCTACCGACACCCGGGGAGCTGTTTTTT
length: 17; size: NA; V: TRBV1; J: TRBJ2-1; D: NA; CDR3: CTSSRLGTGNSYNEQFF; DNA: TGCACCAGCAGCCGACTTGGGACAGGGAATTCCTACAATGAGCAGTTCTTC
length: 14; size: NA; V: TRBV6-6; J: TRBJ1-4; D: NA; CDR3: CASSSGGGNEKLFF; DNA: TGTGCCAGCAGTTCGGGGGGGGGTAATGAAAAACTGTTTTTT
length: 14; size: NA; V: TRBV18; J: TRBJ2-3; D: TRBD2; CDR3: CASSPTGGTDTQYF; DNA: TGTGCCAGCTCACCTACCGGGGGGACAGATACGCAGTATTTT
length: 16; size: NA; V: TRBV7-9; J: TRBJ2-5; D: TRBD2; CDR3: CASGQGLAGRQETQYF; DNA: TGTGCCAGCGGCCAAGGACTAGCGGGGAGACAAGAGACCCAGTACTTC
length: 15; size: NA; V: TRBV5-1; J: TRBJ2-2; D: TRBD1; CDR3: CASTVDRGQIGELFF; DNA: TGCGCCAGCACTGTGGACAGGGGGCAAATCGGGGAGCTGTTTTTT
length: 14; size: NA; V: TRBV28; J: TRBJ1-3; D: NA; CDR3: CASRTGFSGNTIYF; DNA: TGTGCCAGCAGGACGGGATTCTCTGGAAACACCATATATTTT
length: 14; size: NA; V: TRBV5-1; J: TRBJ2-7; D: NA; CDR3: CASSLLDNSYEQYF; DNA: TGCGCCAGCAGCCTTCTCGACAACTCCTACGAGCAGTACTTC
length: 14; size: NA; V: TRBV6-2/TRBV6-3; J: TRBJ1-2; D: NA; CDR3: CASSYLGADYGYTF; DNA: TGTGCCAGCAGTTACCTGGGGGCAGACTATGGCTACACCTTC
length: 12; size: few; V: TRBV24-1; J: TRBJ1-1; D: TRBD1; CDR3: CATSETGGEAFF; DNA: TGTGCCACCAGTGAAACAGGGGGCGAAGCTTTCTTT
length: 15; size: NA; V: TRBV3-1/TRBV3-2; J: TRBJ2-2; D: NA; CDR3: CASSQVTSGTGELFF; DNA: TGTGCCAGCAGCCAAGTAACCTCGGGCACCGGGGAGCTGTTTTTT
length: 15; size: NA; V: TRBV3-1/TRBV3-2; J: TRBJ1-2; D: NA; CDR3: CASSQGPVGANGYTF; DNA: TGTGCCAGCAGCCAAGGTCCGGTTGGGGCCAATGGCTACACCTTC
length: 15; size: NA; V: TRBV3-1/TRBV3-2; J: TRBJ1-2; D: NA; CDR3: CASSQNPGGVGGYTF; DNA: TGTGCCAGCAGCCAAAACCCGGGGGGCGTCGGTGGCTACACCTTC
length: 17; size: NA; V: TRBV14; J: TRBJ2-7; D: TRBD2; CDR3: CASSQEWAGGGLDEQYF; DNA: TGTGCCAGCAGCCAAGAGTGGGCCGGGGGGGGCCTCGACGAGCAGTACTTC
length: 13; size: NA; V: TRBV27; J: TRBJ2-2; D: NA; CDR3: CASSLSYTGELFF; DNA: TGTGCCAGCAGTTTATCCTACACCGGGGAGCTGTTTTTT
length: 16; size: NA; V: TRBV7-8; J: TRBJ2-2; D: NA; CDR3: CASSLSPSMYTGELFF; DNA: TGTGCCAGCAGCTTATCCCCTAGCATGTACACCGGGGAGCTGTTTTTT
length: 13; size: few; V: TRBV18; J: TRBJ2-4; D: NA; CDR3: CASSPPSKNIQYF; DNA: TGTGCCAGCTCACCACCTAGTAAAAACATTCAGTACTTC
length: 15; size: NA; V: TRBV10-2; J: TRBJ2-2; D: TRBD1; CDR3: CASSQGGWGTGELFF; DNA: TGCGCCAGCAGTCAAGGGGGCTGGGGCACCGGGGAGCTGTTTTTT
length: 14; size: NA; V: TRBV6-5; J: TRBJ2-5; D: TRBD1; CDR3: CASSRDSYQETQYF; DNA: TGTGCCAGCAGCCGGGACAGTTACCAAGAGACCCAGTACTTC
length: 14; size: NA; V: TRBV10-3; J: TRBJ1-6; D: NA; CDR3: CAIRSGLPNSPLHF; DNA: TGTGCCATCAGATCGGGACTACCAAATTCACCCCTCCACTTT
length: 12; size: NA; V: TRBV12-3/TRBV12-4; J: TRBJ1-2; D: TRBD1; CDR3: CATRQGGYGYTF; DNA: TGTGCCACCAGACAGGGCGGCTATGGCTACACCTTC
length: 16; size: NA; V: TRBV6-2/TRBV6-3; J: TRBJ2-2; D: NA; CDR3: CASSYDRVSNTGELFF; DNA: TGTGCCAGCAGTTACGATAGAGTCTCGAACACCGGGGAGCTGTTTTTT
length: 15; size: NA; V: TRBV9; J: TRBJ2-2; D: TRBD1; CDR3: CASSMGQSNTGELFF; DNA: TGTGCCAGCAGCATGGGACAGTCGAACACCGGGGAGCTGTTTTTT
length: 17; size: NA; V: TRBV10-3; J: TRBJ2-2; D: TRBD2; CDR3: CAISDRYVLAEDGELFF; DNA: TGTGCCATCAGTGATAGATACGTGCTAGCGGAGGACGGGGAGCTGTTTTTT
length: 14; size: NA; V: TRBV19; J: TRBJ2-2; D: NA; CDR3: CASSYGGGTGELFF; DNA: TGTGCCAGTAGTTACGGTGGAGGTACCGGGGAGCTGTTTTTT
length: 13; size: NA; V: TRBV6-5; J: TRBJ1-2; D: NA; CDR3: CASRMEQNYGYTF; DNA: TGTGCCAGCAGAATGGAACAGAACTATGGCTACACCTTC
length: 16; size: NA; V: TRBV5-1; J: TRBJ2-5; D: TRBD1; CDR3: CASSSSGTGYQETQYF; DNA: TGCGCCAGCAGCTCCTCCGGGACAGGGTATCAAGAGACCCAGTACTTC
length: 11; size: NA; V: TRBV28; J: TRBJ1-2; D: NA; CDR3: CASSLNYGYTF; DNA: TGTGCCAGCAGCCTTAACTATGGCTACACCTTC
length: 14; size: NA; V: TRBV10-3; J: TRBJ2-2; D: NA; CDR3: CAIRDRLNTGELFF; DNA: TGTGCCATCAGGGACAGATTGAACACCGGGGAGCTGTTTTTT
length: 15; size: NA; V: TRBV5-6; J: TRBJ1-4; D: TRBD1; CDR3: CASSLPGQSNEKLFF; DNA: TGTGCCAGCAGCTTACCGGGACAGTCTAATGAAAAACTGTTTTTT
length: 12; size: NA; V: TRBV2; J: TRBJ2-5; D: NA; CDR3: CASTPLLETQYF; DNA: TGTGCCAGCACCCCTCTCTTGGAGACCCAGTACTTC
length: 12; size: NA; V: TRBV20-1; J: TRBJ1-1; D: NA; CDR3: CSASRRGTEAFF; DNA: TGCAGTGCTAGTAGGAGGGGAACTGAAGCTTTCTTT
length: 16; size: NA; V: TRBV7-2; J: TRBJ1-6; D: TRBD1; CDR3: CASSSPRDRVKSPLHF; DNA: TGTGCCAGCAGCTCACCTCGGGACAGGGTGAAATCACCCCTCCACTTT